The 14 T cell receptor beta chains given below trace back to one sample, sequenced in a study of T cell changes during pregnancy in multiple sclerosis. Clones were sequenced by immunoSEQ multiplex PCR, and TCRdb holds only the in-frame ones, with some missing. The table records around 65,000 clones, around 91% of them present only once. The sample was peripheral blood, taken in the third trimester of pregnancy. All receptors come from a female donor in good health, enrolled as a control in a pregnancy study.

V and J are TRBV5-1 and TRBJ2-7, with 9 bases aligning to TRBD1. This CDR3 has 14 residues. V shed 3 bases, J shed 7 bases, and the junction held 8 bases outside the gene matches. CDR1 is SGHRS, CDR2 YFSETQ, per germline. In DNA form, the CDR3 reads TGCGCCAGCAGCTCGGGACAGGGAAAGTCAGAGCAGTACTTC. Its translation: CASSSGQGKSEQYF.

This rearrangement joins TRBV2 to TRBJ1-1; D is unclear. The CDR3 extends over 12 amino acids. CDR1 is SNHLY and CDR2 is FYNNEI in the germline V gene. Trimming took 4 bases from V and 6 from J, leaving 9 bases between them. The CDR3 sequence: CASSGAAPEAFF. The CDR3 nucleotides are TGTGCCAGCAGTGGGGCCGCTCCTGAAGCTTTCTTT.

The CDR3 coding sequence is TGTGCCAGCAGCCAAGGGCTGCTAGCCAAAAACATTCAGTACTTC. Its protein is CASSQGLLAKNIQYF. The gene calls are TRBV4-2 and TRBJ2-4, with unresolved D. CDR3 length: 15 residues. Looked up from germline, CDR1 is LGHNA and CDR2 is YNFKEQ. Trimming removed 1 base at V and 0 bases at J, with 7 bases between.

V is TRBV6-6 and J is TRBJ2-1; TRBD2 aligns across 7 bases. This CDR3 is 14 amino acids long. V lost 4 bases to trimming and J lost 9 bases; unmatched junction nucleotides: 9. Germline V gene lookup returns CDR1 MNHNY and CDR2 SVGAGI (reference sequence). The CDR3 bases are TGTGCCAGCAGTTTCTCCGGGACTAACGGTGAGCAGTTCTTC. This translates into CASSFSGTNGEQFF.

CDR3 in DNA: TGTGCCAGCAGTTGGGGACAGAACACTGAAGCTTTCTTT. The encoded protein is CASSWGQNTEAFF. The V gene is TRBV6-5, the J gene TRBJ1-1; TRBD1 is a possible D gene (6 bases). Trimming took 4 bases from V and 1 from J, leaving 7 bases between them. The CDR3 totals 13 residues. Germline V gene sequence: CDR1 MNHEY, CDR2 SVGAGI.

This chain uses TRBV18 with TRBJ1-2; TRBD1 aligns across 8 bases. Trimming at V came to 1 base and at J to 0 bases, leaving 7 bases not matched to a gene. The V gene's germline CDR1 is KGHSH and CDR2 LQKENI. The CDR3 runs to 17 residues. CDR3 protein: CASSPLGRGPANYGYTF. DNA for the CDR3: TGTGCCAGCTCACCACTTGGCAGGGGGCCAGCTAACTATGGCTACACCTTC. Complete variable domain (other parts from reference TRBV18 and TRBJ1-2): NAGVMQNPRHLVRRRGQEARLRCSPMKGHSHVYWYRQLPEEGLKFMVYLQKENIIDESGMPKERFSAEFPKEGPSILRIQQVVRGDSAAYFCASSPLGRGPANYGYTFGSGTRLTVV.

This clone appeared a single time. This chain joins TRBV9 and TRBJ2-1; 7 nucleotides agree with TRBD1. CDR1 and CDR2 (germline): SGDLS, YYNGEE. The length of the CDR3 is 15 residues. V lost 5 bases, J lost 8 bases, and 13 bases stayed unmatched. The CDR3 protein is CASRERDSIVDEQFF. Here the CDR3 DNA reads TGTGCCAGCAGGGAACGGGACAGTATTGTGGATGAGCAGTTCTTC.

J is TRBJ1-3 and V is TRBV21-1; TRBD1 reflects the table's D call only, with no check against the DNA. TRBV21-1 is recorded as a pseudogene. The CDR3 consists of 14 residues. The DNA for the CDR3 is TGTGCCAGCAGCACCAGGGGCTCTGGAAACACCATATATTTT. This encodes CASSTRGSGNTIYF.

This CDR3 is CASRTDSNQPQHF. The CDR3 DNA is TGTGCCAGCAGGACAGATAGCAATCAGCCCCAGCATTTT. This chain joins TRBV2 and TRBJ1-5; maybe TRBD1 (5 bases). The germline V gene has CDR1 SNHLY and CDR2 FYNNEI. The CDR3 contains 13 residues. V was clipped by 6 bases and J by 0 bases, with 6 bases between them.

V and J are TRBV7-9 and TRBJ1-6, with D perhaps matching TRBD1 (5 bases). The CDR3 extends over 15 amino acids. V was clipped by 2 bases and J by 7 bases, with 12 bases between them. Germline CDR1 reads SEHNR; CDR2 reads FQNEAQ (reference sequence). For the CDR3, the DNA is TGTGCCAGCAGCTTAACCCTGACAGCGAATTCACCCCTCCACTTT. This translates into CASSLTLTANSPLHF.

The chain couples TRBV4-1 to TRBJ1-5; D possibly corresponds to TRBD1 (6 bases). The V and J ends lost 1 base and 2 bases respectively, with 9 bases between them. This CDR3 spans 15 amino acids. CDR1 MGHRA and CDR2 YSYEKL come from the germline V gene. The DNA of the CDR3 is TGCGCCAGCAGCCAAGTTTGGGGGCGCAATCAGCCCCAGCATTTT. This translates into CASSQVWGRNQPQHF.

The chain is built from TRBV28 and TRBJ1-6; 11 nucleotides line up with TRBD1. Germline CDR1 is MDHEN and CDR2 is SYDVKM. With 2 bases clipped from V and 11 bases from J, the junction kept 8 bases outside the gene matches. The CDR3 has 16 residues. The DNA for the CDR3 is TGTGCCAGCAGTTTAGAGTCAGGGACAGGGGGACCACCCCTCCACTTT. Protein sequence: CASSLESGTGGPPLHF.

CDR3 amino acids: CASTPGTAVNSPLHF. DNA for the CDR3: TGCGCCAGCACCCCCGGAACAGCAGTTAATTCACCCCTCCACTTT. J is TRBJ1-6 and V is TRBV4-3; the D is unclear. Germline values: CDR1 LGHNA, CDR2 YSLEER. This CDR3 spans 15 amino acids. Between the trimmed V and J ends, which lost 7 bases and 6 bases, there was a span of 16 bases.

The V call is TRBV7-2, the J call TRBJ2-5; maybe TRBD1 (5 bases). Germline V gives CDR1 SGHTA, CDR2 FQGNSA. The CDR3 covers 13 residues. V was shortened by 5 bases and J by 3 bases, with 10 bases between the two germline ends. The DNA for the CDR3 is TGTGCCAGCAGCGCCAGGACAAAAGAGACCCAGTACTTC. Translating gives CASSARTKETQYF.